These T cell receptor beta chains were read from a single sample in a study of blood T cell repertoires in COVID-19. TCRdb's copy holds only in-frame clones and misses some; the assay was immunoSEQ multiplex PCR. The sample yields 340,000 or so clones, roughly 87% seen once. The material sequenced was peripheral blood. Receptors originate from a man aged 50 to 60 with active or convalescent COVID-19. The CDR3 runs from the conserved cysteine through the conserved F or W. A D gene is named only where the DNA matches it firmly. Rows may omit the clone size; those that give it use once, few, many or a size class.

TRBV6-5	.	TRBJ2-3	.	CASRSRGSTDTQYF	TGTGCCAGCAGGTCCAGGGGTAGCACAGATACGCAGTATTTT
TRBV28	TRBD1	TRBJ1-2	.	CASSLSGQGAGGYTF	TGTGCCAGCAGTTTATCGGGACAGGGGGCGGGGGGCTACACCTTC
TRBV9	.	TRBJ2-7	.	CASSGFLYEQYF	TGTGCCAGCAGCGGCTTCCTATACGAGCAGTACTTC
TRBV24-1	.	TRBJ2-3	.	CATSDESGTTRTDTQYF	TGTGCCACCAGTGATGAATCAGGGACAACTCGCACAGATACGCAGTATTTT
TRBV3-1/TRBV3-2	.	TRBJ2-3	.	CASSPLETGRQYF	TGTGCCAGCAGCCCCCTTGAGACAGGAAGGCAGTATTTT
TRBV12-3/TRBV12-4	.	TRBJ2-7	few	CASSLSFAEQYF	TGTGCCAGCAGTTTGAGTTTCGCCGAGCAGTACTTC
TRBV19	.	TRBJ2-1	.	CASSISAPAYNEQFF	TGTGCCAGTAGTATATCTGCGCCTGCCTACAATGAGCAGTTCTTC
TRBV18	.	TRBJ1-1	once	CASSLRDTNTEAFF	TGTGCCAGCTCACTCCGGGATACGAACACTGAAGCTTTCTTT
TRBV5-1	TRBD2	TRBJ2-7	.	CASSLVTSGRYEQYF	TGCGCCAGCAGCTTGGTGACTAGCGGAAGATACGAGCAGTACTTC
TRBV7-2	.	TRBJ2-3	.	CASSLALRGIGDTQYF	TGTGCCAGCAGCTTAGCCCTACGAGGGATAGGTGATACGCAGTATTTT
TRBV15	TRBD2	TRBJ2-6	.	CATRAGGRFHPGANVLTF	TGTGCCACCCGAGCGGGAGGTCGATTTCATCCTGGGGCCAACGTCCTGACTTTC
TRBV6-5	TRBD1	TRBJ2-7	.	CASSSTGGAAQYF	TGTGCCAGCAGTTCCACAGGGGGCGCAGCTCAGTACTTC
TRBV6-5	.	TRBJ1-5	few	CASSYTGVGNQPQHF	TGTGCCAGCAGTTACACGGGGGTCGGCAATCAGCCCCAGCATTTT
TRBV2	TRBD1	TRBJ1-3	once	CASGRQGATGNTIYF	TGTGCCAGCGGCCGACAGGGGGCAACTGGAAACACCATATATTTT
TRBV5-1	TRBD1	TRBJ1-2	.	CASSPGQEGNYGYTF	TGCGCCAGCAGCCCTGGACAGGAAGGGAACTATGGCTACACCTTC
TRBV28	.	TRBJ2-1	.	CASSLAGFEESYNEQFF	TGTGCCAGCAGTTTAGCGGGGTTCGAGGAGAGTTACAATGAGCAGTTCTTC
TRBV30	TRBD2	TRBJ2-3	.	CAWSVLAGGHVDTQYF	TGTGCCTGGAGTGTCCTAGCGGGAGGGCATGTAGATACGCAGTATTTT
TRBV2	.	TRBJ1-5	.	CASSPGIGLQPQHF	TGTGCCAGCAGTCCCGGGATCGGCCTACAGCCCCAGCATTTT
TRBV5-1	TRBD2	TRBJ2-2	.	CASSPLAGVSGGELFF	TGCGCCAGCAGTCCGCTAGCGGGAGTGTCTGGCGGGGAGCTGTTTTTT
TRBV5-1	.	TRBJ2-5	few	CASSLMSGVGETQYF	TGCGCCAGCAGCTTGATGTCAGGGGTTGGGGAGACCCAGTACTTC
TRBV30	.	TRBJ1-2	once	CAWSEYRAYGYTF	TGTGCCTGGAGTGAGTACAGGGCCTATGGCTACACCTTC
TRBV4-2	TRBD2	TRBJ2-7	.	CASSQDQTSGFSYEQYF	TGTGCCAGCAGCCAAGATCAGACTAGCGGGTTTTCCTACGAGCAGTACTTC
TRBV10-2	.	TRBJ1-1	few	CASSEGEGTEAFF	TGCGCCAGCAGTGAGGGGGAGGGCACTGAAGCTTTCTTT
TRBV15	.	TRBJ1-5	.	CATSRDRSESQPQHF	TGTGCCACCAGCAGAGATCGGTCGGAGAGTCAGCCCCAGCATTTT
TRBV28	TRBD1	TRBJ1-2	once	CASSLSGTGFVYGYTF	TGTGCCAGCAGTTTGTCCGGGACAGGGTTTGTCTATGGCTACACCTTC
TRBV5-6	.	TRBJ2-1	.	CASSSIGAGVYNEQFF	TGTGCCAGCAGCTCCATTGGGGCAGGGGTCTACAATGAGCAGTTCTTC
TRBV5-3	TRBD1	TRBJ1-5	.	CARSLIPGQDSNQPQHF	TGTGCCAGAAGCTTGATCCCGGGACAGGATAGCAATCAGCCCCAGCATTTT
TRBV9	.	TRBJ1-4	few	CASSARGEGEKLFF	TGTGCCAGCAGCGCCCGAGGGGAGGGAGAAAAACTGTTTTTT
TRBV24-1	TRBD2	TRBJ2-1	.	CATSDTRTSGNEQFF	TGTGCCACCAGTGATACCAGGACTAGCGGCAATGAGCAGTTCTTC
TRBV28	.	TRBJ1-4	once	CASSTPGFMTNEKLFF	TGTGCCAGCAGTACGCCGGGTTTTATGACTAATGAAAAACTGTTTTTT
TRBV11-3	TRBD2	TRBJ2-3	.	CASSLRSSGSTQYF	TGTGCCAGCAGCCTGCGCTCTAGCGGGAGTACGCAGTATTTT
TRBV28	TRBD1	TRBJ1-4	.	CASRGQGEKLFF	TGTGCCAGCAGAGGACAGGGGGAAAAACTGTTTTTT
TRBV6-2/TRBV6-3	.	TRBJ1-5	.	CASSYRGASNQPQHF	TGTGCCAGCAGTTACCGGGGGGCCAGCAATCAGCCCCAGCATTTT
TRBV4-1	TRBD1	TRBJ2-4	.	CASSPPGQGIKNIQYF	TGCGCCAGCAGCCCCCCGGGACAGGGGATTAAAAACATTCAGTACTTC
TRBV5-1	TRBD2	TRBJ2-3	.	CASSPLAGNSRDTQYF	TGCGCCAGCAGCCCACTAGCGGGCAATAGCCGGGATACGCAGTATTTT
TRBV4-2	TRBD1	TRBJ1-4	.	CASSQSITGGKLFF	TGTGCCAGCAGCCAAAGTATAACAGGGGGAAAACTGTTTTTT
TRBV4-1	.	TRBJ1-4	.	CASSQSLGGGATNEKLFF	TGCGCCAGCAGCCAATCCCTCGGGGGAGGGGCAACTAATGAAAAACTGTTTTTT
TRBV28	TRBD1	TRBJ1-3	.	CASSLYRTGGYSTIYF	TGTGCCAGCAGTTTATATAGGACAGGGGGCTACTCCACCATATATTTT
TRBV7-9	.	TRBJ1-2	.	CASSHRTANYGYTF	TGTGCCAGCAGCCATAGGACAGCTAACTATGGCTACACCTTC
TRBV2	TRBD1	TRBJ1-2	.	CASRVQGIAGYTF	TGTGCCAGCAGGGTACAGGGGATTGCTGGCTACACCTTC
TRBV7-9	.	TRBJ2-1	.	CATRLLPEGQGFRNEQFF	TGTGCCACGAGATTATTGCCCGAGGGGCAGGGGTTTAGGAATGAGCAGTTCTTC
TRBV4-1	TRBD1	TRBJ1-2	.	CASSQENMDRGGYTF	TGCGCCAGCAGCCAAGAAAATATGGACAGGGGAGGCTACACCTTC
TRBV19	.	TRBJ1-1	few	CASSITGDTEAFF	TGTGCCAGTAGTATCACGGGGGACACTGAAGCTTTCTTT
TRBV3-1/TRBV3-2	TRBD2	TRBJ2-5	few	CASSPRLAGEQETQYF	TGTGCCAGCAGTCCAAGACTAGCGGGGGAACAAGAGACCCAGTACTTC